Shown below are 12 T cell receptor beta chains from a single sample sequenced in a study of shared clonotypes between healthy human individuals. Clones were sequenced by immunoSEQ multiplex PCR, and TCRdb holds only the in-frame ones, with some missing. Of about 770,000 clones in the sample, over 55% were seen once. The sample consisted of memory CD4+ T cells sorted from blood. The subset is: CD45RA-negative fraction. The receptors were gathered from a woman aged 25 to 39 in good health.

The chain uses TRBV28 and TRBJ1-1, with TRBD1 matching over 9 bases. CDR3 length: 15 residues. In germline, CDR1 is MDHEN, CDR2 SYDVKM. J was trimmed by 4 bases and V by 8 bases; bases with no gene match: 11. CDR3 in DNA: TGTGCCAGCTGCCCTCCGCTGGGACAGGGCACTGAAGCTTTCTTT. Its protein product is CASCPPLGQGTEAFF.

The rearrangement links TRBV19 to TRBJ2-1, with 9 bases identical to TRBD1. Per the germline V gene, CDR1 is LNHDA and CDR2 is SQIVND (reference sequence). J was trimmed by 7 bases and V by 3 bases; bases with no gene match: 13. The CDR3 runs 17 residues. CDR3 loop: CASSIRPFADRGNEQFF. The CDR3 nucleotides are TGTGCCAGTAGTATTCGTCCCTTTGCCGACAGGGGGAATGAGCAGTTCTTC.

V usage is TRBV2 and J usage is TRBJ1-2, with a possible D match to TRBD1 (6 bases). V was trimmed by 6 bases and J by 7 bases, leaving 12 bases between them. The CDR3 consists of 12 residues. The germline CDR1 and CDR2 sequences are SNHLY and FYNNEI. The CDR3 region is CASSNQGFGYTF. Written as DNA, the CDR3 is TGTGCCAGCAGCAACCAGGGGTTTGGCTACACCTTC.

V is TRBV6-1 and J is TRBJ2-5, with D unclear. The CDR3 runs to 12 residues. Germline V gene sequence: CDR1 MNHNS, CDR2 SASEGT. V was shortened by 2 bases and J by 5 bases, with 6 bases between the two germline ends. In DNA form, the CDR3 reads TGTGCCAGCAGTGAATTGGGGGAGACCCAGTACTTC. The encoded protein is CASSELGETQYF.

The V and J genes are TRBV9 and TRBJ2-5, with D possibly matching TRBD1 (5 bases). Trimming took off 6 bases at V and 0 bases at J, with 9 bases between the two ends. The CDR3 contains 13 residues. Per germline, CDR1 SGDLS and CDR2 YYNGEE. This CDR3 is CASNSRDQETQYF. The CDR3 bases are TGTGCCAGCAATTCCAGGGACCAAGAGACCCAGTACTTC.

As to this clone: One base away lies a much larger clone, so this may be a sequencing read error. The chain is built from TRBV7-9 and TRBJ2-7; D is ambiguous. From germline, CDR1 is SEHNR and CDR2 FQNEAQ (reference sequence). V lost 4 bases and J lost 3, with 4 bases in between. This CDR3 is 11 amino acids long. CDR3 region: CASSSYYEQYF. The CDR3 region has the DNA TGTGCCAGCAGCTCATACTACGAGCAGTACTTC.

This chain joins TRBV4-2 and TRBJ2-5, with 10 bases that match TRBD1. Germline V gene data show CDR1 as LGHNA and CDR2 as YNFKEQ. The CDR3 totals 16 residues. With 4 bases clipped from V and 5 bases from J, the junction kept 10 bases outside the gene matches. The DNA for the CDR3 is TGTGCCAGCAGCCCATCGACAGGGGGCGAGGGGGAGACCCAGTACTTC. Translating it yields CASSPSTGGEGETQYF.

V usage is TRBV5-1 and J usage is TRBJ1-2; possibly TRBD1 for D (5 bases). The CDR3 is made up of 15 amino acids. Looked up from germline, CDR1 is SGHRS and CDR2 is YFSETQ. Trimming left V 0 bases short and J 7 bases short, with 16 bases between. The CDR3 nucleotides read TGCGCCAGCAGCTTGGCGGGGTCGGAGGGGACTGGCTACACCTTC. Encoded protein: CASSLAGSEGTGYTF.

This clone has at least ten counts. V usage is TRBV5-4 and J usage is TRBJ1-4; the match to TRBD1 covers 11 bases. The J segment lost 8 bases and the V segment lost 4 bases, leaving 4 bases of the junction unmatched. The CDR3 extends over 14 amino acids. CDR1 is SGHNT, CDR2 YYREEE, per germline (reference sequence). CDR3 amino acids: CASSRTGGEEKLFF. The DNA of the CDR3 is TGTGCCAGCAGCCGGACAGGGGGCGAGGAAAAACTGTTTTTT.

This clone has a handful of counts. The chain links TRBV2 to TRBJ1-2, with 7 bases lining up with TRBD1. V lost 7 bases and J lost 8; bases outside the gene matches: 13. The CDR3 loop spans 14 amino acids. Looked up from germline, CDR1 is SNHLY and CDR2 is FYNNEI. The CDR3: CASTVGQFASGYTF. As DNA, the CDR3 is TGTGCCAGCACGGTGGGACAGTTTGCTTCAGGCTACACCTTC.

Note on this clone: Other DNA sequences from this sample encode an identical CDR3 as well. The V and J genes are TRBV20-1 and TRBJ2-7, with a possible D match to TRBD2 (6 bases). This CDR3 spans 10 amino acids. Germline CDR1 is DFQATT and CDR2 is SNEGSKA (reference sequence). Trimming took off 6 bases at V and 3 bases at J, with 6 bases between the two ends. This chain's CDR3 is CSARDYEQYF. The CDR3 DNA reads as TGCAGTGCGCGGGACTACGAGCAGTACTTC.

The chain combines TRBV10-3 with TRBJ2-3; TRBD1 or TRBD2 may be the D gene (6 bases each). The CDR3 totals 14 residues. Germline lookup yields CDR1 ENHRY and CDR2 SYGVKD. V gave up 8 bases and J gave up 6 bases, with 18 bases separating them. The CDR3 loop reads CAIREETGADTQYF. The CDR3 region has the DNA TGTGCCATCCGCGAGGAAACGGGGGCGGATACGCAGTATTTT.